These 8 T cell receptor beta chains were sequenced from one sample in a study of long-term antiretroviral therapy in people with HIV. Version v3.0 of the immunoSEQ assay was performed at survey level. Clones were read by immunoSEQ multiplex PCR, and TCRdb kept only the in-frame ones, dropping some. The sample comprises fewer than 30,000 clones, approximately 90% of which are singletons, and about 9% rests with the top ten. This sample comprised unsorted PBMCs, obtained 1.8 years before starting antiretroviral therapy. Receptors were obtained from a man aged 50 or older with HIV.

The J gene is TRBJ1-1, the V gene TRBV7-2, with TRBD1 matching over 7 bases. V was pared by 7 bases and J by 3 bases, with 11 bases of the junction left unmatched. CDR1 is SGHTA and CDR2 is FQGNSA in the germline V gene. The CDR3 sequence is 15 residues long. This chain's CDR3 is CASNRNRGFDTEAFF. The CDR3 DNA is TGTGCCAGCAACCGTAACAGGGGCTTCGACACTGAAGCTTTCTTT.

The gene calls are TRBV18 and TRBJ1-4; D gene ambiguous. The CDR3 spans 16 residues. Per the germline V gene, CDR1 is KGHSH and CDR2 is LQKENI. V lost 2 bases and J 3 bases, leaving 13 bases between the germline ends. In DNA, the CDR3 is TGTGCCAGCTCACCAATAGCGTCCGTGGCTAATGAAAAACTGTTTTTT. Translation: CASSPIASVANEKLFF.

The chain employs TRBV19 and TRBJ2-1, with D unclear. The CDR3 spans 15 residues. Looked up from germline, CDR1 is LNHDA and CDR2 is SQIVND (reference sequence). Trimming removed 2 bases at V and 3 bases at J, with 11 bases between. Here the CDR3 reads CASSILRKDYNEQFF. In nucleotides, the CDR3 is TGTGCCAGTAGTATATTGCGCAAAGACTACAATGAGCAGTTCTTC. The whole variable domain, remainder taken from reference TRBV19 and TRBJ2-1, is DGGITQSPKYLFRKEGQNVTLSCEQNLNHDAMYWYRQDPGQGLRLIYYSQIVNDFQKGDIAEGYSVSREKKESFPLTVTSAQKNPTAFYLCASSILRKDYNEQFFGPGTRLTVL.

This clone was seen just once. This chain joins TRBV5-4 and TRBJ1-2, with TRBD1 identical over 7 bases. CDR1 is SGHNT, CDR2 YYREEE, per germline (reference sequence). CDR3 length equals 15 residues. V lost 4 bases to trimming and J lost 5 bases; unmatched junction nucleotides: 11. The CDR3 reads CASSAGTVVYYGYTF. CDR3 coding DNA: TGTGCCAGCAGCGCCGGGACAGTCGTTTATTATGGCTACACCTTC.

This clone was counted a single time. The chain combines TRBV5-8 with TRBJ2-3; D not resolved. CDR1 and CDR2 (germline): SGHTS, YDEGEE. This CDR3 contains 15 residues. Deletions cut 5 bases from V and 2 bases from J, with 15 bases between. CDR3 loop: CASSLDPYFTDTQYF. The CDR3 DNA follows: TGTGCCAGCAGTCTAGACCCTTATTTCACAGATACGCAGTATTTT.

The CDR3 nucleotides read TGTGCCAGCTCACCACTAATAACTAGCGGTATAAAAGAGCAGTACTTC. As protein: CASSPLITSGIKEQYF. The chain links TRBV18 to TRBJ2-7; 8 bases map to TRBD2. Germline V gene lookup returns CDR1 KGHSH and CDR2 LQKENI. The V segment lost 1 base and the J segment 7 bases; nucleotides outside the gene matches: 12. The CDR3 loop spans 16 amino acids.

This chain links TRBV7-9 with TRBJ1-2; no firm D call. The CDR3 loop spans 15 amino acids. The ends were cut back, 2 bases at V and 2 bases at J, with 12 bases in the middle. The germline V gene has CDR1 SEHNR and CDR2 FQNEAQ (reference sequence). The CDR3 nucleotides are TGTGCCAGCAGCTTATCAGAAGGGTCCAACTATGGCTACACCTTC. It yields the protein CASSLSEGSNYGYTF.

The chain joins TRBV2 to TRBJ1-1; 7 bases line up with TRBD1. The CDR3 runs 14 residues. Germline V CDR1 and CDR2: SNHLY, FYNNEI. Trimming at V came to 6 bases and at J to 4 bases, leaving 8 bases not matched to a gene. CDR3 sequence (DNA): TGTGCCAGCAGGAGAACAGGGGCATCCACTGAAGCTTTCTTT. Its protein product is CASRRTGASTEAFF.